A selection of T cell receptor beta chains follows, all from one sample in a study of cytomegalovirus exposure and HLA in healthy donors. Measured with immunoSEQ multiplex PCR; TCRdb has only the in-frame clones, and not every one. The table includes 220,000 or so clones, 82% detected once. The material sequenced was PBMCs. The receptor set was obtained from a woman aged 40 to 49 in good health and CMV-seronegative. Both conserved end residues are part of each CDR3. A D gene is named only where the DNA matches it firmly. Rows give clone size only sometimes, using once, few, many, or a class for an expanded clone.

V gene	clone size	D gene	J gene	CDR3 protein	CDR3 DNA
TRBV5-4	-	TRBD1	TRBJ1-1	CASSLKGATEAFF	TGTGCCAGCAGCTTAAAGGGGGCCACTGAAGCTTTCTTT
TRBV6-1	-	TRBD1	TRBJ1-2	CASSEGGDRDGYTF	TGTGCCAGCAGTGAGGGCGGGGACAGGGATGGCTACACCTTC
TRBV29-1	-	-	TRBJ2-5	CSVGRIETQYF	TGCAGCGTTGGCAGAATAGAGACCCAGTACTTC
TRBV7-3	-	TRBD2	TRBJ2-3	CASSIGLAGIVDTQYF	TGTGCCAGCAGCATAGGACTAGCGGGAATAGTGGATACGCAGTATTTT
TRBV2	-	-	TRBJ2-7	CASMWSRDRGKTKNYEQYF	TGTGCCAGCATGTGGTCCCGGGACCGGGGGAAGACGAAGAATTACGAGCAGTACTTC
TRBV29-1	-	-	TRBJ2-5	CSVPYRPHGTQYF	TGCAGCGTTCCTTACAGGCCCCATGGGACCCAGTACTTC
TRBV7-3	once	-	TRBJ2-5	CASSLTAGSFGAQYF	TGTGCCAGCAGCTTAACGGCGGGGAGCTTCGGGGCCCAGTACTTC
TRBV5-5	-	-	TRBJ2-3	CASSLGYRDTDTQYF	TGTGCCAGCAGCTTGGGTTACAGAGACACAGATACGCAGTATTTT
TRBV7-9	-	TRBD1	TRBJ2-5	CASSYLLRRDRAQETQYF	TGTGCCAGCAGTTACCTCCTAAGACGGGACAGGGCCCAAGAGACCCAGTACTTC
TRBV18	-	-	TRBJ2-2	CASSPYPGELFF	TGTGCCAGCTCCCCCTATCCCGGGGAGCTGTTTTTT
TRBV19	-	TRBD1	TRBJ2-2	CASGGTGGPGELFF	TGTGCCAGTGGGGGGACAGGCGGGCCCGGGGAGCTGTTTTTT
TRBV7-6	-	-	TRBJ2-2	CASSSGQLNTGELFF	TGTGCCAGCAGCTCTGGACAGCTGAACACCGGGGAGCTGTTTTTT
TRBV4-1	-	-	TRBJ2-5	CASSPQAKQETQYF	TGCGCCAGCAGCCCACAGGCAAAACAAGAGACCCAGTACTTC
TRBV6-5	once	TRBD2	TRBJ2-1	CASSYGTGTSPGEQFF	TGTGCCAGCAGTTACGGGACGGGGACTAGTCCCGGTGAGCAGTTCTTC
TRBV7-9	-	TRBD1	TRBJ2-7	CASSRTGGFYEQYF	TGTGCCAGCAGCCGGACAGGGGGCTTTTACGAGCAGTACTTC
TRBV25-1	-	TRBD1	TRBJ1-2	CASSEPGQGDVYGYTF	TGTGCCAGCAGTGAACCGGGACAGGGGGACGTTTATGGCTACACCTTC
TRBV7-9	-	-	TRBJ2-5	CAGGGSSSQETQYF	TGTGCAGGAGGGGGCAGTAGTAGCCAAGAGACCCAGTACTTC
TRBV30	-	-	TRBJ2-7	CAGGGVSEQYF	TGTGCGGGGGGGGGCGTAAGCGAGCAGTACTTC
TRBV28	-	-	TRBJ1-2	CASSRPGKANYGYTF	TGTGCCAGCAGTCGGCCCGGGAAAGCTAACTATGGCTACACCTTC
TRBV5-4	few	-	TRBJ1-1	CASSFEPNTEAFF	TGTGCCAGCAGCTTTGAGCCGAACACTGAAGCTTTCTTT